This T cell receptor beta chain was identified in a study of OX40 agonist ivuxolimab in advanced cancers. Sequencing used immunoSEQ multiplex PCR; TCRdb keeps in-frame clones, though not all of them. Found here are about 64,000 clones, about 80% of them singletons; the top ten hold more than 2%. Sequenced material: CD4+ or CD8+ T cells sorted from blood, taken in a trial of the OX40 agonist ivuxolimab. The sequence derives from an adult with an advanced solid tumor such as melanoma, head and neck, liver or kidney cancer.

The chain's CDR3 is CASSRSGTTYNEQFF. CDR3 nucleotides: TGCGCCAGCAGCCGCTCCGGGACTACATACAATGAGCAGTTCTTC. The chain joins TRBV4-1 to TRBJ2-1, with 7 bases lining up with TRBD2. Germline CDR1 and CDR2: MGHRA and YSYEKL. This CDR3 is built from 15 residues. V lost 4 bases and J lost 4; bases outside the gene matches: 7.